These 20 T cell receptor beta chains originate from one sample sequenced in a study of tumor-infiltrating lymphocytes in oesophageal squamous cell carcinoma. TCRdb reprocessed the PCR reads with MiXCR, giving one entry per CDR3 protein. Found here are about 20,000 distinct CDR3 sequences, under 40% of them singletons; the top ten hold 6.8%. Source material: blood. The receptors were gathered from a male donor with esophageal squamous cell carcinoma.

This clonotype appeared a few times. The J gene is TRBJ2-5, the V gene TRBV28; 11 bases map to TRBD2. The J call could be wrong; TRBJ2-1 is a better fit for the DNA end. The CDR3 covers 15 residues. The germline CDR1 and CDR2 sequences are MDHEN and SYDVKM. CDR3 in amino acids: CASSSLAGAGNEQFF. In DNA form, the CDR3 reads TGTGCCAGCAGTTCACTAGCGGGAGCGGGCAATGAGCAGTTCTTC.

This clonotype was seen at least ten times. The rearrangement uses TRBV28 and TRBJ2-7; TRBD1 matches 9 bases. V gave up 8 bases and J gave up 3 bases; unmatched junction bases: 5. This CDR3 is 13 amino acids long. In germline, CDR1 is MDHEN, CDR2 SYDVKM. CDR3 loop: CASGLGQGYEQYF. In DNA form, the CDR3 reads TGTGCCAGCGGATTGGGACAGGGCTACGAGCAGTACTTC.

There are a few counts of this clonotype. One end of the junction is discordant with germline, which a read error may explain. This chain joins TRBV7-8 and TRBJ2-7; the D gene could be TRBD1 or TRBD2 (5 bases each). Per germline, CDR1 SGHVS and CDR2 FQNEAQ. This CDR3 comprises 15 residues. The CDR3 region has the DNA TGTGCCAGCAGCTTGGGGACCCTGGGCAATTCACCCCTCCACTTC. Amino acids: CASSLGTLGNSPLHF.

This clonotype was detected ten times or more. This rearrangement joins TRBV11-3 to TRBJ2-3; 8 bases align to TRBD2. Trimming cost V 4 bases and J 4 bases; bases outside gene matches: 13. Germline CDR1 reads SGHNT; CDR2 reads YENEEA. There are 17 residues in the CDR3. The CDR3 here is CASSSSGASGHPDTQYF. The CDR3 coding sequence is TGTGCCAGCAGCTCCTCTGGGGCTAGCGGGCATCCAGATACGCAGTATTTT.

On this clonotype: A single base separates this from a much larger clone, so it may be a read error. The V and J genes are TRBV9 and TRBJ2-1, with TRBD1 matching over 7 bases. Germline V gene data show CDR1 as SGDLS and CDR2 as YYNGEE. The trim removed 0 bases at V and 10 bases at J, leaving 4 bases unmatched. The CDR3 totals 13 residues. The chain's CDR3 is CASSVEGASEQFF. CDR3 coding DNA: TGTGCCAGCAGCGTAGAGGGGGCTAGCGAGCAGTTCTTC. Supplemented by reference TRBV9 and TRBJ2-1, the full variable domain reads DSGVTQTPKHLITATGQRVTLRCSPRSGDLSVYWYQQSLDQGLQFLIQYYNGEERAKGNILERFSAQQFPDLHSELNLSSLELGDSALYFCASSVEGASEQFFGPGTRLTVL.

Concerning this clonotype: A much bigger clone sits one base away, suggesting this may be a read error. This chain joins TRBV27 and TRBJ1-1; TRBD1 aligns across 10 bases. The germline V gene encodes CDR1 MNHEY and CDR2 SMNVEV (reference sequence). The CDR3 loop spans 14 amino acids. The CDR3 is CASSLGQGNTEPFF. As DNA, the CDR3 is TGTGCCAGCAGTTTGGGACAGGGGAACACTGAACCTTTCTTT.

The gene calls are TRBV28 and TRBJ2-5; 7 bases are a match to TRBD2. The germline V gene encodes CDR1 MDHEN and CDR2 SYDVKM. After removal of 2 bases from V and 7 bases from J, the junction contained 10 bases not matched to a gene. This CDR3 region has 15 residues. CDR3 DNA: TGTGCCAGCAGTTTAGGGGGGGGAGCCGTCGGGACCCAGTACTTC. Translation: CASSLGGGAVGTQYF.

This clonotype has ten or more counts. One base away lies a much larger clone, so this may be a sequencing read error. J is TRBJ2-7 and V is TRBV11-2; 7 bases agree with TRBD1. Per the germline V gene, CDR1 is SGHAT and CDR2 is FQNNGV. The junction had 13 bases not matched to a gene; V was cut back by 4 bases and J by 7 bases. This CDR3 is 15 amino acids long. The CDR3 DNA follows: TGTGCCAGCAGCTCCCGGGACAGACTCTACAATGAGCAGTACTTC. Its translation is CASSSRDRLYNEQYF.

The chain combines TRBV6-6 with TRBJ2-1, with unresolved D. The CDR3 length is 12 residues. Germline CDR1 reads MNHNY; CDR2 reads SVGAGI (reference sequence). The germline V and J ends were trimmed by 2 bases and 10 bases, with 9 bases remaining between them. CDR3 region: CASSYGAKEQFF. The CDR3 DNA sequence: TGTGCCAGCAGTTACGGCGCGAAAGAGCAGTTCTTC.

In its sample, this clonotype was seen many times. A much bigger clone sits one base away, suggesting this may be a read error. This CDR3 reads CASSFLIPYDLWSYNEQYF. CDR3 bases: TGTGCCAGCAGCTTCCTAATTCCGTATGACTTGTGGTCCTACAATGAGCAGTACTTC. V usage is TRBV7-9 and J usage is TRBJ2-5; D is uncertain. The CDR3 sequence is 19 residues long. Trimming cost V 3 bases and J 11 bases, with 34 bases left between them. Germline values: CDR1 SEHNR, CDR2 FQNEAQ (reference sequence).

This clonotype came up many times. The chain uses TRBV28 and TRBJ1-1; D is possibly TRBD1 (6 bases). Trimming pared 6 bases from V and 3 bases from J, leaving 14 bases between. CDR1 MDHEN and CDR2 SYDVKM come from the germline V gene. This CDR3 has 14 amino acids. Here the CDR3 DNA reads TGTGCCAGCAGGCCCGGGGGGGCGGACACTGAAGCTTTCTTT. Protein sequence: CASRPGGADTEAFF.

This clonotype was detected ten times or more. The J gene is TRBJ2-3, the V gene TRBV6-1, with 10 bases identical to TRBD2. This CDR3 is built from 14 residues. Trimming at V came to 5 bases and at J to 4 bases, leaving 3 bases not matched to a gene. The germline V gene encodes CDR1 MNHNS and CDR2 SASEGT. CDR3 sequence reads: CASSWTSGADTQYF. In DNA form, the CDR3 reads TGTGCCAGCAGTTGGACTAGCGGAGCAGATACGCAGTATTTT.

The chain employs TRBV7-8 and TRBJ1-3, with TRBD1 matching over 8 bases. Germline loops: CDR1 SGHVS, CDR2 FQNEAQ. The J segment lost 4 bases and the V segment lost 2 bases, leaving 4 bases of the junction unmatched. CDR3 length: 15 residues. This chain's CDR3 is CASSLNRDRGNTIYF. DNA for the CDR3: TGTGCCAGCAGCTTAAACAGGGACAGGGGAAACACCATATATTTT.

In this sample, this clonotype turned up many times. The CDR3 is CASSSGQGAYEQFF. The CDR3 DNA reads TGTGCCAGCAGCTCCGGACAGGGGGCATATGAGCAGTTCTTC. This chain joins TRBV7-3 and TRBJ2-1; 11 bases agree with TRBD1. The CDR3 consists of 14 residues. Germline CDR1 reads SGHTA; CDR2 reads FQGTGA. The V segment lost 4 bases and the J segment 8 bases; nucleotides outside the gene matches: 4.

Ten or more counts support this clonotype. This chain uses TRBV12-3 or TRBV12-4 with TRBJ2-1, with a tentative D call TRBD1 (6 bases). The J call may be faulty, since TRBJ2-7 better matches the DNA end. The CDR3 covers 14 residues. The DNA for the CDR3 is TGTGCCAGCAGTTTGATCCCGGGACACAATGAGCAGTACTTC. Translation gives CASSLIPGHNEQYF.

This clonotype was found many times. The chain combines TRBV11-2 with TRBJ2-7; 7 bases line up with TRBD2. With 3 bases clipped from V and 7 bases from J, the junction kept 6 bases outside the gene matches. The CDR3 runs 13 residues. Germline CDR1 reads SGHAT; CDR2 reads FQNNGV. As DNA, the CDR3 is TGTGCCAGCAGCTTGTGGGGAGCGGGGGAGCAGTACTTC. This encodes CASSLWGAGEQYF.

Note on this clonotype: A read error may be the cause here, since a much bigger clone is one base away. The chain is built from TRBV28 and TRBJ2-5; 10 bases are shared with TRBD2. TRBJ2-1 explains the end of the DNA better; the J call may be wrong. The CDR3 runs to 13 residues. Germline CDR1 MDHEN, CDR2 SYDVKM. This CDR3 reads CASATSGTYEQFF. The CDR3 DNA reads as TGTGCCAGCGCTACTAGCGGGACCTACGAGCAGTTCTTC.

Only a few counts were recorded for this clonotype. The CDR3 carries no conserved terminal phenylalanine or tryptophan, so it likely arises from a read error. Because the CDR3's place on the DNA is in doubt, the DNA is left out and the CDR3 is given as listed by TCRdb. The V and J genes are TRBV6-6 and TRBJ2-6; the listed D gene, TRBD1, was not tested against the DNA. The CDR3 has 9 amino acids, counting both end residues. Germline CDR1 is MNHNY and CDR2 is SVGAGI (reference sequence). The CDR3 loop reads CASNPQGRA.

Concerning this clonotype: The limits of the CDR3 on the DNA are not certain, so only TCRdb's listed CDR3 is given. V is TRBV5-3 and J is TRBJ2-4; the table's D gene call, TRBD2, was not cross checked with the DNA. TRBV5-3 carries the ORF label, with uncertain function. The CDR3 is 18 amino acids in total, end residues counted. CDR3: CASSLDQASPAGDPVLRF.

This clonotype was counted between two and nine times. V and J are TRBV6-6 and TRBJ2-5, with D possibly matching TRBD1 (5 bases). The DNA end lines up better with TRBJ2-7; the J call may be wrong. CDR1 and CDR2 from the germline V gene are MNHNY and SVGAGI (reference sequence). CDR3 length: 11 amino acids. CDR3 sequence reads: CASSYRGEQYF. The CDR3 DNA reads as TGTGCCAGCAGTTACAGGGGCGAGCAGTACTTC.